This T cell receptor beta chain is drawn from a study of blood T cell repertoires in COVID-19. Turning to the study itself: There were acute and convalescent COVID-19 samples, and they came from the United States, Italy and Spain. PBMCs, B-cell-depleted T cells, or T cells provided the cDNA or gDNA that made up the material.

The germline CDR1 and CDR2 sequences are DFQATT and SNEGSKA (reference sequence). The V gene lost 4 bases and the J gene lost 7 bases, with 8 bases spanning the gap. The CDR3 is 11 amino acids. The authors' processing: Nucleated cell counts were estimated from reference gene primer amplification. Produced via immunoSEQ multiplex PCR; TCRdb's table is partial and in-frame only. V and J calls and clone size follow that table, whereas D and trimming were derived from the DNA. The table has hundreds of thousands of clones, about 88% seen once. The receptor was derived from a man aged 35 to 55 with acute or convalescent COVID-19. The specimen sequenced was peripheral blood. This chain links TRBV20-1 with TRBJ1-5; D is unclear. The CDR3: CSAILGQPQHF. As DNA, the CDR3 is TGCAGTGCTATTCTTGGCCAGCCCCAGCATTTT.